The 10 T cell receptor beta chains below were found in one sample sequenced in a study of T-cell memory formation after mild COVID-19. TCRdb reprocessed the 5' RACE reads with MiXCR, giving one entry per CDR3 protein. The sample records 400,000 to 550,000 distinct CDR3 sequences, more than 20% being singletons. Sequencing was performed on PBMCs or a T cell subset sorted from them (not recorded which). The receptors come from an adult woman who had mild COVID-19 (a few samples of this study predate the infection). Cell type and time point are not known.

The genes are TRBV7-9 and TRBJ1-6; no clear D gene. This CDR3 region has 11 residues. Trimming took off 7 bases at V and 15 bases at J, with 13 bases between the two ends. Germline values: CDR1 SEHNR, CDR2 FQNEAQ (reference sequence). CDR3 loop: CASTSSLLLHF. As DNA, the CDR3 is TGTGCCAGCACCTCGTCCCTGCTCCTCCACTTT.

CDR3 amino acids: CASSHVTTGAAYEQYF. The CDR3 DNA is TGTGCCAGCAGCCACGTTACCACAGGGGCAGCCTACGAGCAGTACTTC. The genes are TRBV4-2 and TRBJ2-7; 7 nucleotides align to TRBD1. CDR3 length equals 16 residues. The V and J ends lost 3 bases and 2 bases, in that order; junction bases with no gene match: 10. Germline V gene lookup returns CDR1 LGHNA and CDR2 YNFKEQ.

J is TRBJ2-4 and V is TRBV25-1, with no clear D. V was trimmed by 4 bases and J by 4 bases, leaving 14 bases between them. This CDR3 has 15 amino acids. The germline V gene has CDR1 MGHDK and CDR2 SYGVNS. CDR3 protein: CASSVRTRTKNIQYF. The CDR3 nucleotides are TGTGCCAGCAGTGTCCGGACGAGAACAAAAAACATTCAGTACTTC.

This clonotype has only a few counts. This chain uses TRBV7-2 with TRBJ2-1, with D possibly being TRBD1 (6 bases). The germline CDR1 and CDR2 sequences are SGHTA and FQGNSA. V shed 6 bases and J shed 6 bases, with 21 bases lying between them. This CDR3 spans 16 amino acids. CDR3 in amino acids: CASRRTGGVSSNEQFF. CDR3 DNA: TGTGCCAGCAGGCGGACTGGGGGCGTATCTAGCAATGAGCAGTTCTTC.

The J gene is TRBJ1-1, the V gene TRBV20-1; D might be TRBD1 (5 bases). Per the germline V gene, CDR1 is DFQATT and CDR2 is SNEGSKA (reference sequence). Trimming stripped 0 bases from V and 4 bases from J, with 12 bases between. This CDR3 comprises 14 residues. CDR3: CSARDGGFGTEAFF. CDR3 bases: TGCAGTGCTAGAGATGGGGGGTTTGGCACTGAAGCTTTCTTT.

This clonotype was counted only a few times. The gene calls are TRBV29-1 and TRBJ2-6, with D unclear. This CDR3 spans 14 amino acids. Trimming pared 4 bases from V and 0 bases from J, leaving 7 bases between. The germline V gene has CDR1 SQVTM and CDR2 ANQGSEA. The DNA of the CDR3 is TGCAGCGTTGGCCGAGACTCTGGGGCCAACGTCCTGACTTTC. It specifies CSVGRDSGANVLTF. The whole variable domain, remainder taken from reference TRBV29-1 and TRBJ2-6, is SAVISQKPSRDICQRGTSLTIQCQVDSQVTMMFWYRQQPGQSLTLIATANQGSEATYESGFVIDKFPISRPNLTFSTLTVSNMSPEDSSIYLCSVGRDSGANVLTFGAGSRLTVL.

The rearrangement links TRBV9 to TRBJ2-5; 10 positions match TRBD2. Germline V gene sequence: CDR1 SGDLS, CDR2 YYNGEE. The V segment lost 0 bases and the J segment 5 bases; nucleotides outside the gene matches: 7. The CDR3 runs to 16 residues. The CDR3 spells CASSVALAGVWETQYF. CDR3 nucleotides: TGTGCCAGCAGCGTAGCGCTAGCGGGGGTTTGGGAGACCCAGTACTTC.

This clonotype appeared a single time. The V and J genes are TRBV10-2 and TRBJ1-1, with TRBD1 as a possible D gene (5 bases). V shed 2 bases and J shed 4 bases, with 17 bases lying between them. CDR3 length: 16 amino acids. Germline loops: CDR1 WSHSY, CDR2 SAAADI. The CDR3 region is CASSETAKRGSTEAFF. The CDR3, as DNA: TGCGCCAGCAGTGAGACGGCGAAAAGGGGTAGCACTGAAGCTTTCTTT.

This sequence joins TRBV7-8 and TRBJ2-5, with 7 bases fitting TRBD2. The V segment lost 0 bases and the J segment 1 base; nucleotides outside the gene matches: 5. This CDR3 has 16 residues. The germline V gene has CDR1 SGHVS and CDR2 FQNEAQ. CDR3 nucleotide sequence: TGTGCCAGCAGCTTAGCCCTGACTAGCTTCCAAGAGACCCAGTACTTC. It codes for CASSLALTSFQETQYF.

The chain employs TRBV12-3 or TRBV12-4 and TRBJ2-1; TRBD2 agrees at 9 bases. The CDR3 extends over 14 amino acids. V shed 8 bases, J shed 3 bases, and the junction held 5 bases outside the gene matches. The CDR3 DNA reads TGTGCCAGCCGAAGACTAGCGGACTACAATGAGCAGTTCTTC. Encoded protein: CASRRLADYNEQFF.